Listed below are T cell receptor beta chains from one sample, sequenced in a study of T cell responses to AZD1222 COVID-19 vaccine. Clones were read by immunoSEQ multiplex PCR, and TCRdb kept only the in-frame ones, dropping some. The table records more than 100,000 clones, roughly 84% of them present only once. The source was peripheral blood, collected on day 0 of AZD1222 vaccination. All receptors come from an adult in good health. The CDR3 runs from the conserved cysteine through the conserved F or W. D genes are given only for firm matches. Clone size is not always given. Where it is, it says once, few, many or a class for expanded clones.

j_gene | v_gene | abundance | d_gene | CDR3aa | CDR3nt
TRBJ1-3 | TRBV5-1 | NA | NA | CASSLDGSSGNTIYF | TGCGCCAGCAGCTTGGACGGTAGCTCTGGAAACACCATATATTTT
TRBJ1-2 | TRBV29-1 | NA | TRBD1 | CSVEAGTGGSYGYTF | TGCAGCGTTGAAGCGGGGACAGGAGGTTCCTATGGCTACACCTTC
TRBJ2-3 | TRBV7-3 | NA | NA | CASSPRASTDTQYF | TGTGCCAGCAGCCCCCGGGCTAGCACAGATACGCAGTATTTT
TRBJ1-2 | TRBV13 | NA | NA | CASSLRRGYGYTF | TGTGCCAGCAGCCTCCGCCGGGGCTATGGCTACACCTTC
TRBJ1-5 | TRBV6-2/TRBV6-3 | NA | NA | CASSSMGNQPQHF | TGTGCCAGCAGTTCAATGGGCAATCAGCCCCAGCATTTT
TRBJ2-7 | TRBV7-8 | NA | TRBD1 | CASSPYGTGVYEQYF | TGTGCCAGCAGCCCCTACGGGACAGGGGTCTACGAGCAGTACTTC
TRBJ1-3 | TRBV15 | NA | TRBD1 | CATSRAGTGRGNTIYF | TGTGCCACCAGCAGAGCCGGGACAGGGCGTGGAAACACCATATATTTT
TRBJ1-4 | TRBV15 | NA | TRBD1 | CATSSHRTGGEKLFF | TGTGCCACCAGCTCCCACCGGACAGGGGGCGAAAAACTGTTTTTT
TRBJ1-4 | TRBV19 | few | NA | CASSTGGTNEKLFF | TGTGCCAGTAGTACGGGGGGAACTAATGAAAAACTGTTTTTT
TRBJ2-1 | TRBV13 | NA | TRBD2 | CASSLEAGGALNEQFF | TGTGCCAGCAGCTTAGAGGCCGGGGGGGCCCTCAATGAGCAGTTCTTC
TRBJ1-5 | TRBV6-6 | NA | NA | CASSYVQGSRQPQHF | TGTGCCAGCAGTTACGTCCAGGGCTCAAGGCAGCCCCAGCATTTT
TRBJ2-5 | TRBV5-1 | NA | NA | CASSVPPQETQYF | TGCGCCAGCTCGGTGCCCCCCCAAGAGACCCAGTACTTC
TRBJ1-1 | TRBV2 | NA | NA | CASRGRPMNTEAFF | TGTGCCAGCAGGGGACGTCCTATGAACACTGAAGCTTTCTTT
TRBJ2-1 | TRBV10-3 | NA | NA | CAISEGNNEQFF | TGTGCCATCAGTGAGGGGAACAATGAGCAGTTCTTC
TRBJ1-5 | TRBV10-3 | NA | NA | CATADSRIGNQPQHF | TGTGCCACCGCAGACAGCAGAATAGGCAATCAGCCCCAGCATTTT
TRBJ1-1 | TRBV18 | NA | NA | CASSPLPTVAMNTEAFF | TGTGCCAGCTCACCTTTACCGACGGTTGCTATGAACACTGAAGCTTTCTTT
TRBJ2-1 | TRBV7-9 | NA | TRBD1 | CASSLVGQDNEQFF | TGTGCCAGCAGCTTAGTGGGACAGGACAATGAGCAGTTCTTC
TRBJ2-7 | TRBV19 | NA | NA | CASSIGNTYEQYF | TGTGCCAGTAGTATTGGGAACACCTACGAGCAGTACTTC
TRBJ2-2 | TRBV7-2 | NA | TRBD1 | CASSLTGQYTGELFF | TGTGCCAGCAGCCTTACGGGACAGTACACCGGGGAGCTGTTTTTT
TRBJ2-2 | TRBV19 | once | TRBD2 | CASSSRGGATGELFF | TGTGCCAGTAGTAGTCGCGGGGGAGCGACCGGGGAGCTGTTTTTT
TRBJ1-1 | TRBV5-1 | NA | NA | CASSLRYPNTEAFF | TGCGCCAGCAGCTTACGGTACCCGAACACTGAAGCTTTCTTT
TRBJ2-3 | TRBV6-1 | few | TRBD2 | CASSDLAGGLAGTDTQYF | TGTGCCAGCAGTGACCTCGCGGGGGGACTAGCGGGCACAGATACGCAGTATTTT
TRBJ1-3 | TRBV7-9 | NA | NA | CASSPSGRGGNTIYF | TGTGCCAGCAGCCCGTCAGGGAGGGGAGGAAACACCATATATTTT
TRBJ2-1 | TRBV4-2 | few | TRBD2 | CASSQSRGSGGSLYEQFF | TGTGCCAGCAGCCAGTCCCGGGGGAGCGGGGGTTCTTTGTATGAGCAGTTCTTC
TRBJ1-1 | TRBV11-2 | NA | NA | CASSPRGGITEAFF | TGTGCCAGCAGCCCCCGGGGGGGGATCACTGAAGCTTTCTTT
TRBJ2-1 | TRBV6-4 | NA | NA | CASSDYLYNEQFF | TGTGCCAGCAGTGACTACCTTTACAATGAGCAGTTCTTC
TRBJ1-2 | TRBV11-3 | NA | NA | CASSLRDGEVYGYTF | TGTGCCAGCAGCCTTCGCGACGGGGAGGTCTATGGCTACACCTTC
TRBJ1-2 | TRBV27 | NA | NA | CASSTAGVYTF | TGTGCCAGCAGCACCGCAGGGGTCTACACCTTC
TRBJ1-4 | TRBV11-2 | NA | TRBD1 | CASSLFGDSNEKLFF | TGTGCCAGCAGCTTATTTGGGGACAGTAATGAAAAACTGTTTTTT
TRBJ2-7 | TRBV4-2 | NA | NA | CASSQDRGPSYEQYF | TGTGCCAGCAGCCAAGATCGCGGTCCCTCCTACGAGCAGTACTTC
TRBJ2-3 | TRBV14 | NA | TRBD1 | CASSQLAGGADTQYF | TGTGCCAGCAGCCAATTGGCAGGGGGTGCAGATACGCAGTATTTT
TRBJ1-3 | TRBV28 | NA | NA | CASSPPTGYSGNTIYF | TGTGCCAGCAGTCCCCCGACGGGATACTCTGGAAACACCATATATTTT
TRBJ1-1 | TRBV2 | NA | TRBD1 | CASRGTGVNTEAFF | TGTGCCAGCAGGGGAACAGGGGTGAACACTGAAGCTTTCTTT
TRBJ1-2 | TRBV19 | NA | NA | CASSPLTYYGYTF | TGTGCCAGTAGTCCTTTAACCTACTATGGCTACACCTTC
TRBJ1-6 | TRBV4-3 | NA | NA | CASSQTSSYNSPLHF | TGCGCCAGCAGCCAAACGAGCTCCTATAATTCACCCCTCCACTTT
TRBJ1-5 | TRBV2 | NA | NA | CASRWDGHNQPQHF | TGTGCCAGCAGGTGGGATGGGCACAATCAGCCCCAGCATTTT
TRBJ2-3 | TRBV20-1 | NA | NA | CSAAYTDTQYF | TGCAGTGCGGCCTACACAGATACGCAGTATTTT
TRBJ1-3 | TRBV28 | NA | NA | CASTNEGNQRGNTIYF | TGTGCCAGCACCAATGAGGGCAACCAGCGCGGAAACACCATATATTTT
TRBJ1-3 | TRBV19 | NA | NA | CATAGSGNTIYF | TGTGCAACGGCGGGGTCTGGAAACACCATATATTTT
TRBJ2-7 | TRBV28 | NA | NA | CASSPPYVGTYEQYF | TGTGCCAGCAGTCCACCGTATGTGGGGACCTACGAGCAGTACTTC
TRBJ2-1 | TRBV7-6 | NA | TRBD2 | CASSPTSGAWNEQFF | TGTGCCAGCAGTCCCACTAGCGGGGCTTGGAATGAGCAGTTCTTC